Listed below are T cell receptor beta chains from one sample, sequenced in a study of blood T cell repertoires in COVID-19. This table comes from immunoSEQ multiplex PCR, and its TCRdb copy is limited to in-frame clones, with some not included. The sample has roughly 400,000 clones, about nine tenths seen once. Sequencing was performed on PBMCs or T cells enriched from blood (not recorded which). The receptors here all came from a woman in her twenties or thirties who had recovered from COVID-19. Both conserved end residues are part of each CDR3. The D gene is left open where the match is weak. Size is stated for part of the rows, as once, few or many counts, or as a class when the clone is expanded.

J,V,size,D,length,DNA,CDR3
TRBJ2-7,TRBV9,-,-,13,TGTGCCAGCAGCGGAACAGACTCCTACGAGCAGTACTTC,CASSGTDSYEQYF
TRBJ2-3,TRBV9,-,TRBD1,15,TGTGCCAGCAGCAAGTGGACAGGGAGCACAGATACGCAGTATTTT,CASSKWTGSTDTQYF
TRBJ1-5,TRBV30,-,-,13,TGTGCCTGGAGCGAACTGGGCAATCAGCCCCAGCATTTT,CAWSELGNQPQHF
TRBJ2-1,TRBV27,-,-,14,TGTGCCAGCAGTTTATACGGTTCCTACAATGAGCAGTTCTTC,CASSLYGSYNEQFF
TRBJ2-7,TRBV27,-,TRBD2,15,TGTGCCAGCAGTTTAGCTCCTAGCGGGAGTTACGAGCAGTACTTC,CASSLAPSGSYEQYF
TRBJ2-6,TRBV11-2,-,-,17,TGTGCCAGCAGCTTAGAGAGGCCTCTCTCTGGGGCCAACGTCCTGACTTTC,CASSLERPLSGANVLTF
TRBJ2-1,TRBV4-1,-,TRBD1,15,TGCGCCAGCAGCCTCCGGGACAGACCCTACAATGAGCAGTTCTTC,CASSLRDRPYNEQFF
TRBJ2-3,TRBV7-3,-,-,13,TGTGCCAGCAGCCTCCTCGGCACAGATACGCAGTATTTT,CASSLLGTDTQYF
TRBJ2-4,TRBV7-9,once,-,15,TGTGCCAGCAGCACCCGCCAGGGGGCCAAAAACATTCAGTACTTC,CASSTRQGAKNIQYF
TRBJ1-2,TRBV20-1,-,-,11,TGCAGTGCTCCAGCTAACTATGGCTACACCTTC,CSAPANYGYTF
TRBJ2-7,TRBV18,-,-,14,TGTGCCAGCTCACCACCCGAGAGCTCCTACGAGCAGTACTTC,CASSPPESSYEQYF
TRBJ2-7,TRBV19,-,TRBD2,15,TGTGCCAGTAGTACGGCAGCGGGGGCGGACTACGAGCAGTACTTC,CASSTAAGADYEQYF
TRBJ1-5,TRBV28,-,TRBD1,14,TGTGCCAGCAGTTCGGGACAGGATCTTCGGCCCCAGCATTTT,CASSSGQDLRPQHF
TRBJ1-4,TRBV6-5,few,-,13,TGTGCCAGCAGAACAGGGTATAATGAAAAACTGTTTTTT,CASRTGYNEKLFF
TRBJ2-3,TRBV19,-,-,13,TGTGCCAGTAACCAGCGGCACACAGATACGCAGTATTTT,CASNQRHTDTQYF
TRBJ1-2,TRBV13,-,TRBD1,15,TGTGCCAGCACATTAGGGGGACAGATGAACTATGGCTACACCTTC,CASTLGGQMNYGYTF
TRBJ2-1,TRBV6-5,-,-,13,TGTGCCAGCACCCAGATGGAGGGGAATGAGCAGTTCTTC,CASTQMEGNEQFF
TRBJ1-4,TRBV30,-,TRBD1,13,TGTGCCTGGAGGACAGGGGGCAATGAAAAACTGTTTTTT,CAWRTGGNEKLFF
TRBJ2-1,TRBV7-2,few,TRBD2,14,TGTGCCAGCGGTGGTAGCGGGGGAGGTAATGAGCAGTTCTTC,CASGGSGGGNEQFF
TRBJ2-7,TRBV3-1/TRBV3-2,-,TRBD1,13,TGTGCCAGCAGCCTAGGACAGGGCGGCGAGCAGTACTTC,CASSLGQGGEQYF
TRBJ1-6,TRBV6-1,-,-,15,TGTGCCAGCAGTGAATCGCCAGGGGTGAGTTCACCCCTCCACTTT,CASSESPGVSSPLHF
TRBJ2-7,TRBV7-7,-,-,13,TGTGCTAGCAGCGCGGACGGGACCTACGAGCAGTACTTC,CASSADGTYEQYF
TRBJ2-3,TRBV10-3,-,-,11,TGTGCCATCAGTGATAAAGATACGCAGTATTTT,CAISDKDTQYF
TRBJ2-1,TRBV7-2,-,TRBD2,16,TGTGCCAGCAGCTTATATATTAGCGGGAGCTTCAATGAGCAGTTCTTC,CASSLYISGSFNEQFF
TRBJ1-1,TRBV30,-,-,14,TGTGCCTGGAGTGGGGCATCCTGGAACACTGAAGCTTTCTTT,CAWSGASWNTEAFF
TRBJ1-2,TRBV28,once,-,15,TGTGCCAGCAGTTTGGTTGCTTACTCTAACTATGGCTACACCTTC,CASSLVAYSNYGYTF
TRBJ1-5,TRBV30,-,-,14,TGTGCCTGGAGTCACATTAATAGCAATCAGCCCCAGCATTTT,CAWSHINSNQPQHF
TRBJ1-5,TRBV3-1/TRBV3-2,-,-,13,TGTGCCAGCAGCCAAGCGCCAGATCAGCCCCAGCATTTT,CASSQAPDQPQHF
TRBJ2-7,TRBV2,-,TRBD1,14,TGTGCCAGCAGTTATGCCACAGGGGCCTACGAGCAGTACTTC,CASSYATGAYEQYF
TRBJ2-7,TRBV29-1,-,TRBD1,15,TGCAGCGTTACCGGGACAGGGACCCAATGGTACGAGCAGTACTTC,CSVTGTGTQWYEQYF
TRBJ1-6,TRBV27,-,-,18,TGTGCCAGCAGTCCCTTCCGGGACTCAAGCTCCTATAATTCACCCCTCCACTTT,CASSPFRDSSSYNSPLHF
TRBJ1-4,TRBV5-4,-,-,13,TGTGCCAGCAGCTTGGTAGGGGATGAAAAACTGTTTTTT,CASSLVGDEKLFF
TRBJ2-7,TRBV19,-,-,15,TGTGCCAGTAGTACTACTAAGACAGTCTCCTACGAGCAGTACTTC,CASSTTKTVSYEQYF
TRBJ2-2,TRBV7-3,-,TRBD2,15,TGTGCCAGCAGTAGGACTAGCGGGTCCACCGGGGAGCTGTTTTTT,CASSRTSGSTGELFF
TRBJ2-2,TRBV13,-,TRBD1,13,TGTGCCAGCAGGACAGGGGGCACCGGGGAGCTGTTTTTT,CASRTGGTGELFF
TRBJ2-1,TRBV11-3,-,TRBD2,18,TGTGCCAGCAGCCAAGGACTAGCGGGTCGGAGCTCCTACAATGAGCAGTTCTTC,CASSQGLAGRSSYNEQFF
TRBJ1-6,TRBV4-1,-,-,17,TGCGCCAGCAGCCACTCCCAGGCCCTAGGGGAACATTCACCCCTCCACTTT,CASSHSQALGEHSPLHF
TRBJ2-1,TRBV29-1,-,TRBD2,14,TGCAGCGCACTCGGCGGGAGAGTGTACAATGAGCAGTTCTTC,CSALGGRVYNEQFF
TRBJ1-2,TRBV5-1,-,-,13,TGCGCCAGCAGCTCGGGTCCAGGGTTGATCTACACCTTC,CASSSGPGLIYTF
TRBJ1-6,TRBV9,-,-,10,TGTGCCTCCGGGGGGCGTCCCCTCCACTTT,CASGGRPLHF
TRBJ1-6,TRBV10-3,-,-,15,TGTGCCATCAGTGACGGGAGCTCCTATAATTCACCCCTCCACTTT,CAISDGSSYNSPLHF
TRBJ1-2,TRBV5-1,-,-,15,TGCGCCAGCAGCATGACAGGACCCAATAACTATGGCTACACCTTC,CASSMTGPNNYGYTF
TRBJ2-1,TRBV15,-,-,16,TGTGCCACCAGACCCGAGAGTGATCTTTTCTACAATGAGCAGTTCTTC,CATRPESDLFYNEQFF
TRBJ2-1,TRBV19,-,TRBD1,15,TGTGCCAGTAGTCCGGGACAGGTTATCCTAAATGAGCAGTTCTTC,CASSPGQVILNEQFF
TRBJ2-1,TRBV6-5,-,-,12,TGTGCCAGCAGTCGAGGACGGGAGGAGCAGTTCTTC,CASSRGREEQFF
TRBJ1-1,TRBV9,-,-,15,TGTGCCAGCAGCCCTCAATCTTTAGCGCAGACTGAAGCTTTCTTT,CASSPQSLAQTEAFF